This record concerns one T cell receptor (beta chain) sequence. The antigen this receptor binds is unknown. Nothing much larger sits one base from this clone, and base qualities are not available. TCRbeta CDR3 regions were amplified from genomic DNA by means of the immunoSEQ Assay, a bias-controlled multiplex PCR. The paper's data handling went like this. The number of nucleated cells in each sample was estimated from the amplification of reference gene primers within the assay. Sequence reads were collapsed and filtered to measure the absolute abundance of every unique TCRbeta CDR3 rearrangement. For each sample, productive Simpson clonality was calculated by taking the square root of Simpson's diversity index across productive rearrangements. The table was pulled from immuneACCESS by TCRdb, which kept in-frame rearrangements only. Such tables lose some clones; where checked, under half of the loss comes from unresolved V genes, and the rest has no known cause. V and J calls and clone size are copied from that table; D and trimming were computed from the DNA. The table for this sample lists 90,000 to 130,000 clones; approximately 90% of them were counted only once. Around 3.2% of the sample rests with the top ten.

CDR1 and CDR2 were assigned from the germline V gene as MNHEY and SVGAGI. The CDR3 spans 14 residues, from the cysteine through the phenylalanine. The retained sequence is limited to the CDR3, 42 bases, with the frame set at the first base. The V and J ends are trimmed by 6 bases and 8 bases, leaving 18 bases between them. Whole blood was collected in K2EDTA tubes by collaborating institutions according to the institutions' own protocols. For TCRbeta analysis, collaborators shipped samples in one of three forms: frozen whole blood, isolated PBMCs, or DNA extracted from either of those sample types. These data are taken from a study of blood T cell repertoires in COVID-19 (TCRdb year 2020). Describing the broader study: Samples from collaborators originated in the United States, Italy and Spain and spanned both the acute and convalescent phases of COVID-19. The prospective study material was composed of cDNA or gDNA derived from T cells, B-cell-depleted T cells, or PBMCs. Deeply sampled blood TCRbeta repertoires from subjects exposed to, actively infected with, or recovered from COVID-19 were included in the dataset. The repertoires were released in a freely available public database meant as a resource for research on the immune response to SARS-CoV-2. The samples were drawn from two sources: the first 160 participants of the ongoing ImmuneRACE study, and approximately 1,300 subjects contributed by 6 global collaborators. Sample metadata almost always included a de-identified subject ID, COVID-19 status, age in years and sex. Where available, HLA class I and class II types were obtained from metadata supplied by the sample provider rather than from assay-based typing. Results the study describes overall, beyond this receptor: The amount of clinical and demographic metadata varied by source and participant and was provided uncurated.

The clonotype originates from a woman aged 50 to 60 with acute or convalescent COVID-19. Sequencing was done on a sample of peripheral blood. The receptor chain draws on TRBV6-5 and TRBJ2-3, and possibly TRBD1, on 6 matching bases. The nucleotide sequence reads TGTGCCAGCAGCGAGAGGGGGATACAGCTTACGCAGTATTTT. Translation gives CASSERGIQLTQYF.